This T cell receptor (beta chain) was identified in a study of T cells in Graves' hyperthyroidism and ophthalmopathy. Amplification of TCR beta CDR3 regions used RNA as the template. The primer set for the first-round RT-PCR of the TCR CDR3 was HTBI. TCRdb re-derived calls from the multiplex PCR reads in MiXCR, one entry per CDR3 protein. The table records around 500,000 distinct CDR3 sequences, approximately 23% of them present only once. In its sample, this clonotype was seen a few times. Sequences were obtained from blood. This clonotype was sampled from a woman in her 70s with Graves' ophthalmopathy.

Here the CDR3 DNA reads TGTGCCTGGAGTGTAGACGACACCGGGGAGCTGTTTTTT. Translated, it gives CAWSVDDTGELFF. J is TRBJ2-2 and V is TRBV30; D unclear. The CDR3 has 13 amino acids. Per the germline V gene, CDR1 is GTSNPN and CDR2 is SVGIG (reference sequence). V gave up 0 bases and J gave up 3 bases, with 5 bases separating them.